The rows below give T cell receptor beta chains drawn from one sample of a study of cytomegalovirus exposure and HLA in healthy donors. Clones were sequenced by immunoSEQ multiplex PCR, and TCRdb holds only the in-frame ones, with some missing. The sample has about 170,000 clones, approximately 70% seen once. Sequencing used PBMCs. These receptors were taken from a man aged 40-49 years in good health and CMV-seropositive. Both conserved end residues are part of each CDR3. The D gene is left open where the match is weak. Clone size is given for some rows only: seen once, a few or many times, or a class if the clone is expanded.

>TRBJ1-6|NA|TRBV27|NA
CASSLLANSPLHF
TGTGCCAGCAGTTTATTAGCCAATTCACCCCTCCACTTT
>TRBJ1-6|NA|TRBV7-8|NA
CASSLRLTGGFSPLHF
TGTGCCAGCAGCTTAAGGTTGACAGGTGGATTTTCACCCCTCCACTTT
>TRBJ2-2|NA|TRBV7-2|once
CASSSTGELFF
TGTGCCAGCAGCTCGACCGGGGAGCTGTTTTTT
>TRBJ1-6|NA|TRBV12-5|once
CASGLSLSPPGSPLHF
TGTGCTAGTGGTTTATCCCTCTCCCCCCCAGGGTCACCCCTCCACTTT
>TRBJ1-6|NA|TRBV6-5|few
CASSYSNGRVGSPLHF
TGTGCCAGCAGTTACTCGAATGGCAGGGTCGGTTCACCCCTCCACTTT
>TRBJ2-7|NA|TRBV6-6|NA
CASSYLSSYEQYF
TGTGCCAGCAGTTACCTGAGCTCCTACGAGCAGTACTTC
>TRBJ2-7|NA|TRBV9|NA
CASSGQPDPLGEQYF
TGTGCCAGCAGCGGACAGCCCGACCCTCTCGGCGAGCAGTACTTC
>TRBJ1-5|NA|TRBV10-3|NA
CAISELDGEMGPQHF
TGTGCCATCAGTGAACTCGACGGGGAAATGGGGCCCCAGCATTTT
>TRBJ1-5|NA|TRBV13|NA
CASSLSSGRGSNQPQHF
TGTGCCAGCAGCTTAAGTTCTGGGAGAGGTAGCAATCAGCCCCAGCATTTT
>TRBJ2-2|TRBD2|TRBV5-4|few
CASSFGEGTGELFF
TGTGCCAGCAGCTTCGGGGAGGGGACCGGGGAGCTGTTTTTT
>TRBJ1-2|NA|TRBV19|NA
CASRLTGYYGYTF
TGTGCCAGTAGACTTACAGGGTATTATGGCTACACCTTC
>TRBJ1-2|TRBD1|TRBV6-5|NA
CASSSQPGQNYGYTF
TGTGCCAGCAGTTCTCAACCGGGACAGAACTATGGCTACACCTTC
>TRBJ2-7|NA|TRBV19|NA
CAAGRSYEQYF
TGTGCCGCGGGACGCTCCTACGAGCAGTACTTC
>TRBJ2-5|TRBD2|TRBV10-3|NA
CAISDGTSGGSQETQYF
TGTGCCATCAGTGACGGGACTAGCGGGGGGAGCCAAGAGACCCAGTACTTC
>TRBJ1-1|NA|TRBV6-6|few
CASSLRGRGGTEAFF
TGTGCCAGCAGCCTCCGGGGTCGGGGGGGGACTGAAGCTTTCTTT
>TRBJ2-1|NA|TRBV5-1|NA
CASSPWGGGEQFF
TGCGCCAGCAGCCCGTGGGGGGGCGGGGAGCAGTTCTTC
>TRBJ1-2|TRBD1|TRBV11-2|NA
CASSLQGAVYGYTF
TGTGCCAGCAGCTTACAGGGGGCGGTCTATGGCTACACCTTC
>TRBJ2-5|TRBD2|TRBV6-6|NA
CASTPDGGGAETQYF
TGTGCCAGCACCCCGGACGGCGGGGGGGCGGAGACCCAGTACTTC
>TRBJ1-1|TRBD1|TRBV7-9|NA
CASSLGQGARTEAFF
TGTGCCAGCAGCTTAGGGCAGGGGGCAAGGACTGAAGCTTTCTTT
>TRBJ2-5|TRBD1|TRBV15|NA
CATSRYRGLQETQYF
TGTGCCACCAGCAGATATAGGGGGCTACAAGAGACCCAGTACTTC
>TRBJ2-1|TRBD1|TRBV13|NA
CASSSGLGTGRYNEQFF
TGTGCCAGCAGCTCGGGCTTAGGGACAGGGAGGTACAATGAGCAGTTCTTC
>TRBJ2-7|NA|TRBV27|NA
CASSVPSGEQYF
TGTGCCAGCAGTGTACCCTCGGGCGAGCAGTACTTC
>TRBJ1-2|NA|TRBV7-9|NA
CASSPTNNPSVNYGYTF
TGTGCCAGCAGCCCTACAAATAACCCCAGCGTTAACTATGGCTACACCTTC
>TRBJ2-2|NA|TRBV11-2|once
CASSPAGELFF
TGTGCCAGCAGCCCAGCCGGGGAGCTGTTTTTT
>TRBJ1-1|TRBD1|TRBV18|few
CASSPGQGASEAFF
TGTGCCAGCTCACCGGGACAGGGGGCAAGTGAAGCTTTCTTT
>TRBJ1-4|NA|TRBV27|NA
CASSPTNKKKLFF
TGTGCCAGCAGTCCAACCAACAAGAAAAAACTGTTTTTT
>TRBJ2-2|NA|TRBV5-6|NA
CASSLYYPNTGELFF
TGTGCCAGCAGCTTGTACTACCCGAACACCGGGGAGCTGTTTTTT
>TRBJ2-5|TRBD1|TRBV29-1|NA
CSVVWDRAETQYF
TGCAGCGTTGTTTGGGACAGGGCCGAGACCCAGTACTTC
>TRBJ2-7|NA|TRBV6-1|NA
CASSEEGQGSYEQYF
TGTGCCAGCAGTGAAGAAGGGCAGGGGTCCTACGAGCAGTACTTC
>TRBJ2-2|NA|TRBV27|NA
CASSQTQATNTGELFF
TGTGCCAGCAGCCAAACGCAGGCAACGAACACCGGGGAGCTGTTTTTT
>TRBJ2-3|TRBD2|TRBV9|once
CASSPRASGGATDTQYF
TGTGCCAGCAGCCCGCGGGCTAGCGGGGGGGCGACAGATACGCAGTATTTT
>TRBJ2-7|NA|TRBV18|NA
CASSPSSSYEQYF
TGTGCCAGCTCACCAAGTAGCTCCTACGAGCAGTACTTC
>TRBJ2-7|NA|TRBV5-6|NA
CASSWVGALLEQYF
TGTGCCAGCAGCTGGGTAGGGGCCCTTCTGGAGCAGTACTTC
>TRBJ2-7|TRBD1|TRBV15|NA
CATSRAGTGIYEQYF
TGTGCCACCAGCAGAGCCGGGACAGGGATCTACGAGCAGTACTTC
>TRBJ1-2|TRBD1|TRBV28|NA
CASSEQGAHGYTF
TGTGCCAGCAGTGAACAGGGGGCCCATGGCTACACCTTC
>TRBJ2-7|TRBD2|TRBV7-2|NA
CASTWGGEGEQYF
TGTGCCAGCACCTGGGGGGGGGAGGGCGAGCAGTACTTC
>TRBJ1-6|NA|TRBV6-5|NA
CASSYSIYRDSPLHF
TGTGCCAGCAGTTACTCGATATATCGGGATTCACCCCTCCACTTT
>TRBJ1-1|NA|TRBV6-6|few
CASSREGGTEAFF
TGTGCCAGCAGCAGAGAAGGGGGCACTGAAGCTTTCTTT
>TRBJ2-7|NA|TRBV10-1|NA
CARPMRHLWTKGSYEQYF
TGCGCCAGACCCATGCGGCATTTGTGGACTAAAGGCTCCTACGAGCAGTACTTC
>TRBJ2-3|TRBD2|TRBV7-8|NA
CASSFTSGGAADTQYF
TGTGCCAGCAGTTTTACTAGCGGGGGGGCGGCAGATACGCAGTATTTT
>TRBJ2-7|TRBD2|TRBV6-5|NA
CASSPPGGSYEQYF
TGTGCCAGCAGTCCCCCGGGAGGCTCCTACGAGCAGTACTTC
>TRBJ1-1|NA|TRBV4-1|NA
CASSQDPGEAFF
TGCGCCAGCAGCCAAGATCCGGGTGAAGCTTTCTTT
>TRBJ2-7|NA|TRBV28|NA
CASSGRDNSYEQYF
TGTGCCAGCAGTGGCCGGGACAACTCCTACGAGCAGTACTTC
>TRBJ2-2|NA|TRBV5-1|once
CASSTRGNTGELFF
TGCGCCAGCAGTACAAGGGGGAACACCGGGGAGCTGTTTTTT
>TRBJ2-2|NA|TRBV29-1|NA
CSIEGDRNTGELFF
TGCAGCATTGAGGGCGACAGAAACACCGGGGAGCTGTTTTTT
>TRBJ2-5|TRBD1|TRBV5-1|NA
CASSSDRRRETQYF
TGCGCCAGCAGCTCGGACAGGCGTCGAGAGACCCAGTACTTC
>TRBJ1-2|NA|TRBV6-5|NA
CASSSSRGRGASSF
TGTGCCAGCAGTTCGTCGCGGGGTAGAGGGGCCTCCTCCTTC
>TRBJ2-2|NA|TRBV7-3|once
CASSLNSLGAGTGELFF
TGTGCCAGCAGCTTAAATTCTCTGGGCGCGGGCACCGGGGAGCTGTTTTTT
>TRBJ1-1|NA|TRBV5-4|few
CASSSSFVTEAFF
TGTGCCAGCAGCTCCTCCTTCGTCACTGAAGCTTTCTTT
>TRBJ2-2|TRBD1|TRBV29-1|NA
CSVGGTGVAGELFF
TGCAGCGTTGGGGGGACAGGGGTTGCCGGGGAGCTGTTTTTT